This T cell receptor (beta chain) was obtained from a study of T-cell memory formation after mild COVID-19 (dated by TCRdb to the early 2020s). Background for the entire study: TCR sequence clusters from the two donors were found to be largely donor specific. In a couple of donors, T-cell clones that expanded and contracted after mild COVID-19 were tracked by sequencing TCRalpha and TCRbeta repertoires over time. Two young, previously healthy adult volunteers made up the cohort, one male and one female.

TCRdb lists the instrument as Illumina NovaSeq 6000. TCRalpha and TCRbeta cDNA libraries were built by 5'RACE with constant-segment primers, adding sample barcodes and unique molecular identifiers. RNA was extracted from every sample with Trizol reagent. Amplification of the libraries took two PCR steps, and the second step added a second sample barcode plus Illumina TruSeq adapters. Sequencing of the libraries was done on an Illumina NovaSeq, producing 2 x 150 bp paired-end reads. The authors' pipeline ran thus. Demultiplexing of reads and collapsing into UMI-guided consensus sequences were performed with migec v1.2.7. Using mixcr v2.1.11, UMI consensuses were aligned to TRA and TRB V and J templates and then assembled into clonotypes. Expanded or contracted clonotypes were those called significant by both edgeR and NoisET, with noise models trained on biological replicates. For edgeR calls, the thresholds were a false discovery rate-adjusted p below 0.01 and a log2 fold-change of 1. As an exploratory analysis of dynamics, max-normalized trajectories of the 1000 most abundant clonotypes were examined by PCA with hierarchical clustering. Separately sequenced CD4+ and CD8+ repertoires were used to assign the CD4 or CD8 phenotype of responding clones. TCRdb reprocessing: public reads trimmed at Q25 with fastp, clones called with MiXCR, in-frame beta chains kept. Rows matching on CDR3 protein sequence are summarized as one entry with the most common DNA and genes. V and J calls and clone size were set by TCRdb, not the authors. This sample is represented by approximately 290,000 distinct CDR3 sequences; 15% of them were singletons. The ten most abundant clones make up 22% of the sample.

CDR1 GTSNPN and CDR2 SVGIG were looked up in the germline V gene (reference sequence). Deletion took 8 bases off V and 0 bases off J, with a span of 11 bases between the germline ends. CDR3 length: 12 amino acids, cysteine to phenylalanine. Left in the record is the CDR3 DNA by itself, 36 bases read in frame from the first base. Ficoll-Paque density gradient centrifugation was the method used to isolate PBMCs. The investigation overall reported the following: Clones that contracted from day 15 to 85 showed balanced CD4/CD8 phenotypes, whereas a second wave of clones that expanded from day 15 to 37 leaned towards CD4+. Some responding clones were found in pre-infection memory, which suggests that pre-existing cross-reactive memory T cells took part in the SARS-CoV-2 response. Whether the second-wave clones peaking on day 37 were SARS-CoV-2 specific was not confirmed. Only a couple of mild cases were covered by the study, and larger cohorts that include severe cases with pre-infection samples were considered necessary. Contracting CD4+ clones appeared mostly in the CM and EM memory subsets, whereas CD8+ clones were enriched in EMRA.

About this clonotype: Its cognate antigen has yet to be identified. No clone much larger than this one lies a single base away; base qualities are absent.

The chain joins TRBV30 to TRBJ2-7; no confident D gene assignment can be made. This TCR was recovered from a man aged 18 to 30 who had mild COVID-19 (a few samples of this study predate the infection). The sample titles of this study are shuffled in the database, so cell type and time point are left out; the donor was told from shared clones. The specimen was PBMCs or a T cell subset sorted from them (not recorded which). In nucleotide form, the sequence is TGTGCCGGTTCTAGTTTCTCCTACGAGCAGTACTTC. Translated, this is CAGSSFSYEQYF.